The source of this T cell receptor (beta chain) is a study of blood T cell repertoires in COVID-19. For the study at large: The study drew acute and convalescent COVID-19 samples from the United States, Italy and Spain. PBMCs, B-cell-depleted T cells, or T cells provided the cDNA or gDNA that made up the material.

CDR3 length: 15 amino acids. Germline CDR1 is SGHDT and CDR2 is YYEEEE. With 2 bases clipped from V and 2 bases from J, the junction kept 3 bases outside the gene matches. Under the authors' procedure: From reference gene primer amplification, estimates of nucleated cell counts were derived. The table came from immunoSEQ multiplex PCR; TCRdb's copy has only in-frame clones and leaves some out. Clone size and V and J calls were adopted from that table, with D and trimming inferred from the DNA. The sample lists 250,000 or so clones, roughly nine tenths occurring once. The chain links TRBV5-6 to TRBJ2-3, with TRBD1 matching over 9 bases. Sequencing used peripheral blood. The receptor's source is a man in his 60s with acute or convalescent COVID-19. The CDR3 spells CASSFRTGATDTQYF. The CDR3 DNA follows: TGTGCCAGCAGCTTCAGGACAGGGGCCACAGATACGCAGTATTTT.